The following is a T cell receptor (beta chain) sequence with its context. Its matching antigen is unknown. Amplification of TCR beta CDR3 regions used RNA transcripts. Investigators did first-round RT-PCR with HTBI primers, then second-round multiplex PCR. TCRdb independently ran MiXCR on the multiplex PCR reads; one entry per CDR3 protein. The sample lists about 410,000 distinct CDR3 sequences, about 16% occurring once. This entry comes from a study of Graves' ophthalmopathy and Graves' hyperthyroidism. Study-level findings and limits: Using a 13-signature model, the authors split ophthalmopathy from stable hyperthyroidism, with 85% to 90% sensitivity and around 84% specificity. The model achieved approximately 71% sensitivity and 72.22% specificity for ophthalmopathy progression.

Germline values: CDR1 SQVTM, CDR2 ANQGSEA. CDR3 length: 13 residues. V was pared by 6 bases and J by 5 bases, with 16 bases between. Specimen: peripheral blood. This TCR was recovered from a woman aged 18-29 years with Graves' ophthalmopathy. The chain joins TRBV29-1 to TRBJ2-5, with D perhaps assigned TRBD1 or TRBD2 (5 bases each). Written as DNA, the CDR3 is TGCAGCGTAGAGAGGGGACGGCGCGAGACCCAGTACTTC. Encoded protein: CSVERGRRETQYF.